This T cell receptor (beta chain) was identified during a study of blood T cells in healthy people across ages. It was with a sample-barcoded 5' primer and a J-beta primer mix that a second PCR of about 6 to 12 cycles was run. Each CDR3 protein gets one entry after TCRdb re-called the 5' RACE reads with MiXCR. The sample lists about 1.5 million distinct CDR3 sequences; approximately 43% were seen once. A remark on this clonotype: Antigen: not known.

Between the trimmed V and J ends, which lost 2 bases and 3 bases, there was a span of 16 bases. The CDR3 sequence is 16 residues long. Donation came from healthy Caucasian individuals in Russia who were aged 6 to 90. Study observations and caveats: Considered underestimates were the diversity estimates obtained from one million T cells. A roughly linear age-dependent decrease characterized TCR beta diversity per million T cells.

Sequencing input: blood. This chain joins TRBV12-3 or TRBV12-4 and TRBJ2-5; tentatively, D is TRBD1 (6 bases). The sequence was obtained from a woman between 18 and 29 years old in good health. Here the CDR3 reads CASSLIFGTPKETQYF. The CDR3 nucleotides read TGTGCCAGCAGTTTAATTTTCGGGACACCTAAAGAGACCCAGTACTTC.